The rows below give T cell receptor beta chains drawn from one sample of a study of blood T cell repertoires in COVID-19. Repertoires were generated with immunoSEQ multiplex PCR, while TCRdb's copy carries only in-frame clones and drops some. This table holds almost 250,000 clones, 75% to 90% found once. Material: PBMCs or T cells enriched from blood (not recorded which). These receptors came from a woman aged 25 to 45 who had recovered from COVID-19. CDR3s include the opening cysteine and the closing phenylalanine or tryptophan. Each record gives: V gene, J gene, D gene, clone size, CDR3 protein, CDR3 DNA. D genes are given only for firm matches. Clone size is given for some rows only: seen once, a few or many times, or a class if the clone is expanded.

v_call: TRBV18
j_call: TRBJ2-1
d_call: -
clone_size: -
cdr3_aa: CASSPSIRGNEQFF
cdr3_nt: TGTGCCAGCTCACCTAGCATAAGGGGGAATGAGCAGTTCTTC

v_call: TRBV19
j_call: TRBJ2-7
d_call: TRBD2
clone_size: -
cdr3_aa: CASSIATSGSRHEQYF
cdr3_nt: TGTGCCAGTAGTATAGCGACTAGCGGGAGCCGCCACGAGCAGTACTTC

v_call: TRBV9
j_call: TRBJ2-1
d_call: -
clone_size: -
cdr3_aa: CASSVSLLDTNEQFF
cdr3_nt: TGTGCCAGCAGCGTATCCCTCCTCGACACCAATGAGCAGTTCTTC

v_call: TRBV9
j_call: TRBJ2-7
d_call: -
clone_size: -
cdr3_aa: CASSVVPSGGYEQYF
cdr3_nt: TGTGCCAGCAGCGTAGTTCCCTCGGGTGGGTACGAGCAGTACTTC

v_call: TRBV5-1
j_call: TRBJ2-1
d_call: TRBD1
clone_size: -
cdr3_aa: CASSADREQFF
cdr3_nt: TGCGCCAGCAGCGCGGACAGGGAGCAGTTCTTC

v_call: TRBV20-1
j_call: TRBJ1-5
d_call: -
clone_size: few
cdr3_aa: CSASIPQGGQPQHF
cdr3_nt: TGCAGTGCTAGTATTCCACAAGGCGGGCAGCCCCAGCATTTT

v_call: TRBV6-2/TRBV6-3
j_call: TRBJ2-7
d_call: TRBD2
clone_size: -
cdr3_aa: CASSANPGLAGSSARYEQYF
cdr3_nt: TGTGCCAGCAGTGCCAATCCGGGACTAGCGGGAAGTTCCGCCCGATACGAGCAGTACTTC

v_call: TRBV18
j_call: TRBJ1-3
d_call: -
clone_size: -
cdr3_aa: CASSPTEGSGNTIYF
cdr3_nt: TGTGCCAGCTCACCAACCGAAGGGAGCGGAAACACCATATATTTT

v_call: TRBV9
j_call: TRBJ1-6
d_call: -
clone_size: -
cdr3_aa: CASSVAGANSPLHF
cdr3_nt: TGTGCCAGCAGCGTAGCAGGGGCTAATTCACCCCTCCACTTT

v_call: TRBV28
j_call: TRBJ2-7
d_call: -
clone_size: once
cdr3_aa: CAARRGGGANYEQYF
cdr3_nt: TGTGCCGCCAGACGGGGTGGGGGGGCTAACTACGAGCAGTACTTC

v_call: TRBV2
j_call: TRBJ1-2
d_call: -
clone_size: once
cdr3_aa: CASLQGGNYGYTF
cdr3_nt: TGTGCCAGCCTACAGGGAGGGAACTATGGCTACACCTTC

v_call: TRBV18
j_call: TRBJ1-1
d_call: -
clone_size: -
cdr3_aa: CASSPMSARNGAEAFF
cdr3_nt: TGTGCCAGCTCACCAATGTCGGCTAGAAACGGAGCTGAAGCTTTCTTT

v_call: TRBV6-2/TRBV6-3
j_call: TRBJ2-7
d_call: TRBD1
clone_size: -
cdr3_aa: CASSYGDSYEQYF
cdr3_nt: TGTGCCAGCAGTTACGGGGACAGCTACGAGCAGTACTTC

v_call: TRBV5-1
j_call: TRBJ2-1
d_call: -
clone_size: -
cdr3_aa: CASSVGYNEQFF
cdr3_nt: TGCGCCAGCAGTGTCGGCTACAATGAGCAGTTCTTC

v_call: TRBV28
j_call: TRBJ1-1
d_call: TRBD1
clone_size: -
cdr3_aa: CASSLGQGNTEAFF
cdr3_nt: TGTGCCAGCAGTTTAGGACAGGGGAACACTGAAGCTTTCTTT

v_call: TRBV30
j_call: TRBJ1-2
d_call: -
clone_size: -
cdr3_aa: CAWSPGLYGYTF
cdr3_nt: TGTGCCTGGTCTCCGGGACTCTATGGCTACACCTTC

v_call: TRBV28
j_call: TRBJ2-7
d_call: TRBD1
clone_size: -
cdr3_aa: CASTRPGTGGEQYF
cdr3_nt: TGTGCCAGCACTCGACCCGGGACAGGCGGGGAGCAGTACTTC

v_call: TRBV7-3
j_call: TRBJ2-3
d_call: TRBD1
clone_size: -
cdr3_aa: CASSQQGTTTDTQYF
cdr3_nt: TGTGCCAGCAGCCAACAGGGGACAACCACAGATACGCAGTATTTT

v_call: TRBV10-3
j_call: TRBJ1-3
d_call: TRBD1
clone_size: -
cdr3_aa: CAIIEQGAAGNTIYF
cdr3_nt: TGTGCCATCATCGAACAGGGGGCCGCTGGAAACACCATATATTTT

v_call: TRBV7-2
j_call: TRBJ2-1
d_call: -
clone_size: -
cdr3_aa: CASSLARGSEQFF
cdr3_nt: TGTGCCAGCAGCTTAGCCAGGGGTAGTGAGCAGTTCTTC

v_call: TRBV9
j_call: TRBJ2-7
d_call: -
clone_size: -
cdr3_aa: CASSPHLDSSYEQYF
cdr3_nt: TGTGCCAGCAGCCCTCACCTGGACAGCTCCTACGAGCAGTACTTC

v_call: TRBV6-5
j_call: TRBJ2-7
d_call: TRBD2
clone_size: -
cdr3_aa: CASLLSGNARLEQYF
cdr3_nt: TGTGCCAGCCTTTTGAGCGGGAACGCCCGCTTGGAGCAGTACTTC

v_call: TRBV11-2
j_call: TRBJ1-1
d_call: -
clone_size: -
cdr3_aa: CASSLDPGGAEAFF
cdr3_nt: TGTGCCAGCAGCTTAGATCCGGGAGGGGCTGAAGCTTTCTTT

v_call: TRBV29-1
j_call: TRBJ2-7
d_call: -
clone_size: -
cdr3_aa: CSVGRQEYYEQYF
cdr3_nt: TGCAGCGTTGGAAGACAGGAGTACTACGAGCAGTACTTC

v_call: TRBV2
j_call: TRBJ2-1
d_call: TRBD2
clone_size: -
cdr3_aa: CASRPGTSGAKYNEQFF
cdr3_nt: TGTGCCAGCAGACCCGGGACTAGCGGGGCAAAATACAATGAGCAGTTCTTC

v_call: TRBV28
j_call: TRBJ2-7
d_call: TRBD2
clone_size: -
cdr3_aa: CASSLLRGGFYEQYF
cdr3_nt: TGTGCCAGCAGTTTATTGCGGGGGGGCTTTTACGAGCAGTACTTC

v_call: TRBV5-1
j_call: TRBJ2-2
d_call: -
clone_size: -
cdr3_aa: CASSLGQIPGELFF
cdr3_nt: TGCGCCAGCAGCTTGGGACAGATCCCCGGGGAGCTGTTTTTT

v_call: TRBV7-3
j_call: TRBJ1-1
d_call: TRBD1
clone_size: -
cdr3_aa: CASSSMDRGVAFF
cdr3_nt: TGTGCCAGCAGCTCAATGGACAGGGGAGTTGCTTTCTTT

v_call: TRBV7-8
j_call: TRBJ1-1
d_call: TRBD1
clone_size: once
cdr3_aa: CASSLGVSGGSTEAFF
cdr3_nt: TGTGCCAGCAGCTTAGGAGTTTCAGGGGGATCTACTGAAGCTTTCTTT

v_call: TRBV6-1
j_call: TRBJ1-3
d_call: -
clone_size: once
cdr3_aa: CASSEPAGSGNTIYF
cdr3_nt: TGTGCCAGCAGTGAACCAGCAGGGTCTGGAAACACCATATATTTT

v_call: TRBV2
j_call: TRBJ1-6
d_call: -
clone_size: -
cdr3_aa: CASSEGEGRRSPLHF
cdr3_nt: TGTGCCAGCAGTGAAGGGGAGGGTCGGCGTTCACCCCTCCACTTT

v_call: TRBV4-1
j_call: TRBJ1-1
d_call: TRBD1
clone_size: -
cdr3_aa: CASSPLPGTDEAFF
cdr3_nt: TGCGCCAGCAGCCCCCTCCCCGGGACAGATGAAGCTTTCTTT